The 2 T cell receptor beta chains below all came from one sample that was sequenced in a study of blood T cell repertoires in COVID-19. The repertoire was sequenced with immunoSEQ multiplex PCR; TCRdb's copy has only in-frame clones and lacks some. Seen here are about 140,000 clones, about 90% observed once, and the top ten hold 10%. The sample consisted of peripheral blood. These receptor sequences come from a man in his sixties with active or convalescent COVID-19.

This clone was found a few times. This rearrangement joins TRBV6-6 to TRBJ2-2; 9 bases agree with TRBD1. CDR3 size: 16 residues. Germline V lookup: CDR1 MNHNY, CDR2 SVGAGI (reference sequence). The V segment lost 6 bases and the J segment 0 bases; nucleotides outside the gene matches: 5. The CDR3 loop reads CASSPRTGANTGELFF. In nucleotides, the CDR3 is TGTGCCAGCAGCCCCCGGACAGGGGCGAACACCGGGGAGCTGTTTTTT.

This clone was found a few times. In nucleotides, the CDR3 is TGTGCCAGCAGTTACACAGGGATCGAAAATTCACCCCTCCACTTT. Protein: CASSYTGIENSPLHF. This rearrangement joins TRBV6-5 to TRBJ1-6; TRBD1 might be the D (6 bases). Germline loops: CDR1 MNHEY, CDR2 SVGAGI. The CDR3 has 15 residues. The V and J ends lost 2 bases and 7 bases respectively, with 12 bases between them.